A few counts support the clone carrying this T cell receptor (beta chain). Antigen unknown. V gave up 3 bases and J gave up 6 bases, with 11 bases separating them. Germline V gene lookup returns CDR1 SGHVS and CDR2 FQNEAQ. This CDR3 is 13 amino acids long. A single record per CDR3 protein comes from TCRdb applying MiXCR to the 5' RACE reads. This sample has approximately 100,000 distinct CDR3 sequences, with 11% found just once. This record belongs to a study of T-cell memory formation after mild COVID-19. General study points: Contracting clones from day 15 to 85 showed balanced CD4/CD8; later expanders favored CD4+. Largely, contracting CD4+ clones fell within CM and EM, and contracting CD8+ clones within EMRA.

The sample consisted of PBMCs or a T cell subset sorted from them (not recorded which). The sequence was collected from a man aged 18 to 35 who had mild COVID-19 (a few samples of this study predate the infection). Cell type and time point are not known. This chain uses TRBV7-8 with TRBJ1-1; D uncertain. The DNA of the CDR3 is TGTGCCAGCAGCTTGGGCCCGGCCCCTGAAGCTTTCTTT. Protein: CASSLGPAPEAFF.